Below, 6 T cell receptor beta chains from the same sample are listed, as sequenced in a study of cytomegalovirus exposure and HLA in healthy donors. It was with 60 Vbeta and 13 Jbeta primers that the PCR ran. The table came from immunoSEQ multiplex PCR; TCRdb's copy has only in-frame clones and leaves some out. The sample's table shows approximately 68,000 clones. The source material was PBMCs. These receptors were collected from a female donor in good health and CMV-seropositive.

The CDR3 region is CASSLSDRDGTDTQYF. For the CDR3, the DNA is TGCGCCAGCAGCCTTTCAGACAGGGACGGCACAGATACGCAGTATTTT. The chain joins TRBV4-3 to TRBJ2-3, with 7 bases identical to TRBD1. V trimming: 4 bases; J trimming: 1 base; junction bases outside the gene matches: 8. Looked up from germline, CDR1 is LGHNA and CDR2 is YSLEER. The CDR3 is 16 amino acids.

The chain carries TRBV6-6 and TRBJ1-5; 7 nucleotides match TRBD1. V lost 6 bases and J lost 6; bases outside the gene matches: 11. CDR1 is MNHNY and CDR2 is SVGAGI in the germline V gene (reference sequence). The CDR3 length is 15 residues. As DNA, the CDR3 is TGTGCCAGCAGCCAAACAGGGGACGCTCCTCAGCCCCAGCATTTT. Its translation: CASSQTGDAPQPQHF.

The rearrangement links TRBV14 to TRBJ2-1; maybe TRBD1 (7 bases). Germline CDR1 SGHDN, CDR2 FVKESK. V dropped 5 bases and J dropped 4 bases, with 12 bases sitting between them. This CDR3 has 14 amino acids. The CDR3 DNA reads as TGTGCCAGCAGCGAGGGGGCGGGATACAATGAGCAGTTCTTC. Its translation is CASSEGAGYNEQFF.

The V and J genes are TRBV5-1 and TRBJ1-1; D gene ambiguous. Trimming took 1 base from V and 6 from J, leaving 13 bases between them. Germline V gene lookup returns CDR1 SGHRS and CDR2 YFSETQ. This CDR3 has 14 amino acids. The CDR3 region has the DNA TGCGCCAGCAGCTTGCGTTCCCCCCCTGCTGAAGCTTTCTTT. It is translated as CASSLRSPPAEAFF.

The rearrangement links TRBV7-9 to TRBJ2-7; TRBD2 matches at 13 bases. V lost 8 bases to trimming and J lost 2 bases; unmatched junction nucleotides: 0. The CDR3 sequence is 13 residues long. In germline, CDR1 is SEHNR, CDR2 FQNEAQ (reference sequence). Here the CDR3 reads CASGLAGAYEQYF. CDR3 DNA: TGTGCCAGCGGACTAGCGGGAGCCTACGAGCAGTACTTC.

This chain links TRBV28 with TRBJ2-7, with TRBD1 identical over 9 bases. The CDR3 has 14 residues. Germline V lookup: CDR1 MDHEN, CDR2 SYDVKM. The J segment lost 6 bases and the V segment lost 6 bases, leaving 9 bases of the junction unmatched. The CDR3 sequence: CASSPWGQGSEQYF. The CDR3 region has the DNA TGTGCCAGCAGCCCGTGGGGACAGGGTAGCGAGCAGTACTTC.